What follows are 18 T cell receptor beta chains derived from one specimen sequenced in a study of OX40 agonist ivuxolimab in advanced cancers. Libraries were prepared by immunoSEQ multiplex PCR; TCRdb keeps only in-frame clonotypes and omits some of them. The sample yields 90,000 to 100,000 clones, roughly 90% seen once. Sequenced material: CD4+ or CD8+ T cells sorted from blood, taken in a trial of the OX40 agonist ivuxolimab. The receptors were gathered from an adult with an advanced solid tumor such as melanoma, head and neck, liver or kidney cancer.

The chain uses TRBV6-1 and TRBJ1-1; D uncertain. Germline V gene sequence: CDR1 MNHNS, CDR2 SASEGT. Trimming shortened V by 8 bases and J by 0 bases, and 10 bases separated the two germline ends. The CDR3 runs 13 residues. The CDR3 nucleotides read TGTGCCAGCGCCGGGGTAATGAACACTGAAGCTTTCTTT. Residues: CASAGVMNTEAFF.

The V and J genes are TRBV7-8 and TRBJ2-7; 11 positions match TRBD1. Germline CDR1 is SGHVS and CDR2 is FQNEAQ. CDR3 length: 14 amino acids. V shed 10 bases, J shed 0 bases, and the junction held 5 bases outside the gene matches. The chain's CDR3 is CATGQGANSYEQYF. CDR3 nucleotides: TGTGCCACAGGACAGGGGGCGAACTCCTACGAGCAGTACTTC.

The V and J genes are TRBV28 and TRBJ2-2, with D tentatively TRBD1 (6 bases). CDR1 is MDHEN and CDR2 is SYDVKM in the germline V gene. There are 15 residues in the CDR3. V was trimmed by 5 bases and J by 6 bases, leaving 16 bases between them. Here the CDR3 DNA reads TGTGCCAGCAGTCCGGGACACGGGGTCTCCGGGGAGCTGTTTTTT. Protein product: CASSPGHGVSGELFF.

Remarks on this clone: Germline is not matched at one junction end, which may reflect a read error. The chain is built from TRBV30 and TRBJ1-4; TRBD1 matches at 7 bases. This CDR3 comprises 13 residues. The germline CDR1 and CDR2 sequences are GTSNPN and SVGIG (reference sequence). The DNA for the CDR3 is TGTGCCCGGAGTAAAAGGGGGCCTGAAAAACTGTTTTTT. Protein sequence: CARSKRGPEKLFF. Based on the CDR3 plus reference TRBV30 and TRBJ1-4, the full variable domain is SQTIHQWPATLVQPVGSPLSLECTVEGTSNPNLYWYRQAAGRGLQLLFYSVGIGQISSEVPQNLSASRPQDRQFILSSKKLLLSDSGFYLCARSKRGPEKLFFGSGTQLSVL.

The chain joins TRBV28 to TRBJ1-1, with D possibly matching TRBD1 (6 bases). This CDR3 is built from 15 residues. Germline V gene sequence: CDR1 MDHEN, CDR2 SYDVKM. V shed 3 bases and J shed 0 bases, with 11 bases lying between them. The CDR3, as DNA: TGTGCCAGCAGTTTGGGGGGCCCGATGAACACTGAAGCTTTCTTT. It translates to CASSLGGPMNTEAFF.

The chain links TRBV20-1 to TRBJ2-5, with D possibly matching TRBD2 (5 bases). Germline lookup yields CDR1 DFQATT and CDR2 SNEGSKA (reference sequence). V lost 0 bases and J lost 7, with 6 bases in between. The CDR3 covers 11 residues. The CDR3 region has the DNA TGCAGTGCTAGAGATCGGGGGACCCAGTACTTC. It translates to CSARDRGTQYF.

The V gene is TRBV6-6, the J gene TRBJ2-1, with D uncertain. The CDR3 covers 14 residues. The germline V gene has CDR1 MNHNY and CDR2 SVGAGI (reference sequence). The V end was cut by 0 bases, the J end by 10 bases, with 13 bases between. This chain's CDR3 is CASSYSRQLGEQFF. The CDR3 coding sequence is TGTGCCAGCAGTTACTCGCGCCAACTGGGGGAGCAGTTCTTC.

This clone was seen a single time. The rearrangement joins TRBV6-5 to TRBJ1-2; 9 bases line up with TRBD1. The CDR3 has 15 amino acids. Germline V CDR1 and CDR2: MNHEY, SVGAGI. The J segment lost 4 bases and the V segment lost 8 bases, leaving 11 bases of the junction unmatched. CDR3 protein: CASVRTGAATYGYTF. For the CDR3, the DNA is TGTGCCAGCGTGAGGACAGGGGCCGCAACCTATGGCTACACCTTC.

The chain recombines TRBV5-1 with TRBJ1-1, with 7 bases matching TRBD1. The trim removed 4 bases at V and 0 bases at J, leaving 6 bases unmatched. The CDR3 is 15 residues long. Germline assignment: CDR1 SGHRS and CDR2 YFSETQ. This CDR3 is CASSKRTGVNTEAFF. The CDR3 DNA reads as TGCGCCAGCAGCAAGCGGACAGGTGTGAACACTGAAGCTTTCTTT.

The chain carries TRBV19 and TRBJ2-1; tentatively, D is TRBD1 or TRBD2 (5 bases each). The CDR3 covers 14 residues. Deletions cut 8 bases from V and 1 base from J, with 12 bases between. Germline V gene data show CDR1 as LNHDA and CDR2 as SQIVND (reference sequence). The CDR3: CASSDEGSYNEQFF. CDR3 sequence (DNA): TGTGCCAGTTCTGACGAGGGGTCCTACAATGAGCAGTTCTTC.

This clone occurred a few times. V and J are TRBV2 and TRBJ2-1; D ambiguous. V shed 10 bases and J shed 4 bases, with 14 bases lying between them. Looked up from germline, CDR1 is SNHLY and CDR2 is FYNNEI. The CDR3 is 13 amino acids. Here the CDR3 DNA reads TGTGCCACAGACCGTCTCGGTTACAATGAGCAGTTCTTC. It codes for CATDRLGYNEQFF.

The chain links TRBV18 to TRBJ2-1; the match to TRBD2 covers 9 bases. This CDR3 region has 15 residues. J lost 1 base, V lost 5 bases, and 3 bases had no gene match. The germline gives CDR1 KGHSH, CDR2 LQKENI. DNA of the CDR3: TGTGCCAGCTCATTACTAGCGGGTTCCTACAATGAGCAGTTCTTC. Translated, it gives CASSLLAGSYNEQFF.

This clone has a single count. CDR3 region: CASSFLPAAGELFF. In nucleotides, the CDR3 is TGTGCCAGCAGCTTTCTCCCTGCGGCCGGGGAGCTGTTTTTT. J is TRBJ2-2 and V is TRBV7-9; D remains ambiguous. Trimming took off 3 bases at V and 6 bases at J, with 11 bases between the two ends. The germline CDR1 and CDR2 sequences are SEHNR and FQNEAQ (reference sequence). CDR3 size: 14 residues.

The chain employs TRBV6-5 and TRBJ2-7; TRBD1 matches at 11 bases. V dropped 2 bases and J dropped 2; count of bases not matched to a gene: 2. The germline CDR1 and CDR2 sequences are MNHEY and SVGAGI. The CDR3 covers 15 residues. The CDR3 loop is CASSYGTGGTYEQYF. The CDR3 region has the DNA TGTGCCAGCAGTTACGGGACAGGGGGGACCTACGAGCAGTACTTC.

V is TRBV19 and J is TRBJ2-4; 9 bases align to TRBD1. Germline trimming cut 1 base from V and 0 bases from J; bases unmatched to any gene: 7. The CDR3 covers 18 residues. CDR1 LNHDA and CDR2 SQIVND come from the germline V gene (reference sequence). In nucleotides, the CDR3 is TGTGCCAGTAGTATAGGGTTAGGGACAGGGCTAGCCAAAAACATTCAGTACTTC. It is translated as CASSIGLGTGLAKNIQYF.

CDR3 nucleotides: TGTGCCAGCAGCTCGGGGACAGCAGTAGGGCAGTTCTTC. This encodes CASSSGTAVGQFF. This chain connects TRBV7-2 to TRBJ2-1, with 7 nucleotides matching TRBD1. V was clipped by 4 bases and J by 12 bases; unmatched bases: 9. Germline CDR1 and CDR2: SGHTA and FQGNSA. The CDR3 covers 13 residues.

The chain carries TRBV25-1 and TRBJ2-3; D not resolved. V dropped 2 bases and J dropped 1 base, with 7 bases sitting between them. This CDR3 contains 14 residues. Germline V gene sequence: CDR1 MGHDK, CDR2 SYGVNS. The CDR3 sequence: CASSENGRTDTQYF. The CDR3 bases are TGTGCCAGCAGTGAAAACGGCCGCACAGATACGCAGTATTTT.

This sequence joins TRBV11-3 and TRBJ1-1, with 8 bases identical to TRBD1. CDR1 is SGHNT and CDR2 is YENEEA in the germline V gene. The CDR3 is 18 amino acids. V lost 1 base, J lost 0 bases, and 10 bases stayed unmatched. Written as DNA, the CDR3 is TGTGCCAGCAGCTTAGGCGACAGGGGCGAGACCATGAACACTGAAGCTTTCTTT. Translated: CASSLGDRGETMNTEAFF.